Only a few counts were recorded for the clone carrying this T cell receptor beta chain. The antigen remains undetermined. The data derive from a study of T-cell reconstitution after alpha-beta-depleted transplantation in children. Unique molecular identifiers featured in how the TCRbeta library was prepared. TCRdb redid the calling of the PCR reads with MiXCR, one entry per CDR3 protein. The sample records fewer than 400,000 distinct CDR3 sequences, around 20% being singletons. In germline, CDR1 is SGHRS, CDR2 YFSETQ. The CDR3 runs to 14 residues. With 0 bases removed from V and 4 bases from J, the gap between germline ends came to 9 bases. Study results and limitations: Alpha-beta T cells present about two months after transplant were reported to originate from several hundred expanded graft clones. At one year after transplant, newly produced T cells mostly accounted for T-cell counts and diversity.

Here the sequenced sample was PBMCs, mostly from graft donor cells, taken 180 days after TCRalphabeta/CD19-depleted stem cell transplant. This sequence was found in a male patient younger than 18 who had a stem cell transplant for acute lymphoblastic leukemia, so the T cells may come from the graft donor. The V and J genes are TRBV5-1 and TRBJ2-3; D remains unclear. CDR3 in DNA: TGCGCCAGCAGCTTGGATGTCCGCTCAGATACGCAGTATTTT. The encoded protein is CASSLDVRSDTQYF. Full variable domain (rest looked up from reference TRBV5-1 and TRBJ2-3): KAGVTQTPRYLIKTRGQQVTLSCSPISGHRSVSWYQQTPGQGLQFLFEYFSETQRNKGNFPGRFSGRQFSNSRSEMNVSTLELGDSALYLCASSLDVRSDTQYFGPGTRLTVL.